These 19 T cell receptor beta chains were all obtained from the same sample, sequenced in a study of OX40 agonist ivuxolimab in advanced cancers. Assay used: immunoSEQ multiplex PCR; TCRdb lists only in-frame clones, some missing. The sample contains almost 85,000 clones, approximately 92% of which appear only once. Specimen: CD4+ or CD8+ T cells sorted from blood, collected in a trial of the OX40 agonist ivuxolimab. These receptors all come from an adult with an advanced solid tumor such as melanoma, head and neck, liver or kidney cancer.

This chain links TRBV6-5 with TRBJ2-1; D is unresolved. CDR3 length: 15 residues. V was pared by 2 bases and J by 2 bases, with 10 bases between. Germline CDR1 MNHEY, CDR2 SVGAGI. Here the CDR3 DNA reads TGTGCCAGCAGTTACGTGGTAGGAGCCTACAATGAGCAGTTCTTC. Translation: CASSYVVGAYNEQFF.

The rearrangement links TRBV23-1 to TRBJ1-1; 9 positions match TRBD1. TRBV23-1 is an open reading frame, and its role is uncertain. J gave up 1 base and V 4 bases, and 19 bases lay outside the gene matches. This CDR3 region has 20 residues. The CDR3 here is CASSRLLNGQGIPRNTEAFF. Here the CDR3 DNA reads TGCGCCAGCAGTCGACTCCTAAACGGACAGGGGATCCCAAGGAACACTGAAGCTTTCTTT.

The chain couples TRBV5-3 to TRBJ1-2, with 10 bases matching TRBD1. TRBV5-3 is classed as an ORF, of uncertain function. Unmatched junction bases numbered 11, after V lost 0 bases and J lost 3 bases. This CDR3 is 18 amino acids long. This CDR3 reads CARSLARDRGGLDYGYTF. The CDR3 bases are TGTGCCAGAAGCTTGGCCCGGGACAGGGGAGGTTTGGACTATGGCTACACCTTC.

This chain links TRBV11-3 with TRBJ1-4; D is possibly TRBD1 (5 bases). This CDR3 has 14 residues. V was pared by 7 bases and J by 4 bases, with 13 bases between. Germline V gene data show CDR1 as SGHNT and CDR2 as YENEEA. CDR3 amino acids: CASNVRDFNEKLFF. CDR3 DNA: TGTGCCAGCAACGTGAGGGACTTTAATGAAAAACTGTTTTTT. The full variable domain, with the rest looked up from reference TRBV11-3 and TRBJ1-4, is EAGVVQSPRYKIIEKKQPVAFWCNPISGHNTLYWYLQNLGQGPELLIRYENEEAVDDSQLPKDRFSAERLKGVDSTLKIQPAELGDSAVYLCASNVRDFNEKLFFGSGTQLSVL.

This clone was picked up a small number of times. V and J are TRBV19 and TRBJ2-1, with D uncertain. V was pared by 1 base and J by 5 bases, with 9 bases between. CDR1 is LNHDA, CDR2 SQIVND, per germline (reference sequence). The CDR3 spans 14 residues. CDR3 in amino acids: CASSIGRANNEQFF. The CDR3 DNA reads TGTGCCAGTAGTATAGGTCGGGCGAACAATGAGCAGTTCTTC.

J is TRBJ2-6 and V is TRBV29-1; D not resolved. CDR1 and CDR2 from the germline V gene are SQVTM and ANQGSEA. Trimming removed 0 bases at V and 0 bases at J, with 9 bases between. The CDR3 runs to 16 residues. The CDR3 loop is CSVEEIVYSGANVLTF. Written as DNA, the CDR3 is TGCAGCGTTGAAGAGATTGTCTACTCTGGGGCCAACGTCCTGACTTTC.

The gene calls are TRBV5-1 and TRBJ2-2; 13 nucleotides match TRBD2. V gave up 4 bases and J gave up 3 bases; unmatched junction bases: 6. This CDR3 comprises 17 residues. Germline V lookup: CDR1 SGHRS, CDR2 YFSETQ. The CDR3 loop is CASSRTSGRGDTGELFF. The CDR3 region has the DNA TGCGCCAGCAGCAGGACTAGCGGGAGAGGAGACACCGGGGAGCTGTTTTTT.

The chain combines TRBV10-3 with TRBJ1-5, with D unclear. V shed 5 bases and J shed 5 bases, with 13 bases lying between them. This CDR3 is built from 14 residues. CDR1 ENHRY and CDR2 SYGVKD come from the germline V gene. The CDR3 protein is CAISLPGDDQPQHF. The CDR3 DNA follows: TGTGCCATCAGTCTTCCGGGAGATGATCAGCCCCAGCATTTT.

This sequence joins TRBV18 and TRBJ2-2; D call uncertain. V lost 2 bases and J 1 base, leaving 11 bases between the germline ends. CDR1 KGHSH and CDR2 LQKENI come from the germline V gene. The CDR3 is made up of 16 amino acids. The CDR3 region has the DNA TGTGCCAGCTCACCAGTCGAGACCAGGAACACCGGGGAGCTGTTTTTT. The encoded protein is CASSPVETRNTGELFF. Drawing the rest from reference TRBV18 and TRBJ2-2, the complete variable domain is NAGVMQNPRHLVRRRGQEARLRCSPMKGHSHVYWYRQLPEEGLKFMVYLQKENIIDESGMPKERFSAEFPKEGPSILRIQQVVRGDSAAYFCASSPVETRNTGELFFGEGSRLTVL.

The chain employs TRBV5-6 and TRBJ1-2; 7 nucleotides agree with TRBD1. This CDR3 has 15 amino acids. J gave up 3 bases and V 0 bases, and 5 bases lay outside the gene matches. Germline V gene sequence: CDR1 SGHDT, CDR2 YYEEEE. In DNA form, the CDR3 reads TGTGCCAGCAGCTTGGCGGGAGGGGGCTACTATGGCTACACCTTC. Encoded protein: CASSLAGGGYYGYTF.

This sequence joins TRBV5-5 and TRBJ2-7, with a weak D call TRBD1 (5 bases). The germline gives CDR1 SGHKS, CDR2 YYEKEE (reference sequence). The CDR3 loop spans 17 amino acids. Trimming removed 0 bases at V and 3 bases at J, with 19 bases between. For the CDR3, the DNA is TGTGCCAGCAGCTTGGGGGTAGGGCAGGGAACAAACTACGAGCAGTACGTC. Its translation: CASSLGVGQGTNYEQYV.

Only one count was recorded for this clone. The chain recombines TRBV7-9 with TRBJ1-3; possible D gene TRBD1, 6 bases. Trimming shortened V by 1 base and J by 3 bases, and 10 bases separated the two germline ends. Germline CDR1 SEHNR, CDR2 FQNEAQ (reference sequence). This CDR3 comprises 15 residues. In nucleotides, the CDR3 is TGTGCCAGCAGCTTAGATTCCAGGGGTGGAAACACCATATATTTT. The encoded protein is CASSLDSRGGNTIYF.

The chain recombines TRBV11-3 with TRBJ2-7; 9 nucleotides line up with TRBD2. The CDR3 is 15 residues long. From germline, CDR1 is SGHNT and CDR2 YENEEA. Trimming at V came to 3 bases and at J to 2 bases, leaving 5 bases not matched to a gene. The CDR3 loop is CASSFLAGGAYEQYF. The CDR3 DNA reads as TGTGCCAGCAGCTTTCTGGCGGGAGGGGCCTACGAGCAGTACTTC.

This clone was seen a handful of times. The chain combines TRBV12-5 with TRBJ2-1; maybe TRBD2 (5 bases). Germline V gene lookup returns CDR1 LGHNT and CDR2 FRNRAP. CDR3 size: 17 residues. V shed 2 bases and J shed 8 bases, with 22 bases lying between them. The CDR3 nucleotides read TGTGCTAGTGGTTTGAGACTACCCGATTCCGACCTCCATGAGCAGTTCTTC. Translated, it gives CASGLRLPDSDLHEQFF.

The chain links TRBV5-6 to TRBJ2-2, with a weak D call TRBD1 (6 bases). CDR1 is SGHDT and CDR2 is YYEEEE in the germline V gene. CDR3 length equals 15 residues. Trimming left V 5 bases short and J 5 bases short, with 16 bases between. The CDR3 DNA sequence: TGTGCCAGCAGATGGGACACCGGGGAAACCGGGGAGCTGTTTTTT. Amino acid sequence: CASRWDTGETGELFF.

The chain is built from TRBV7-2 and TRBJ2-1, with D tentatively TRBD2 (5 bases). The CDR3 is 14 residues long. Looked up from germline, CDR1 is SGHTA and CDR2 is FQGNSA. Trimming pared 6 bases from V and 12 bases from J, leaving 21 bases between. In DNA, the CDR3 is TGTGCCAGCAGGCCGGACTGGGCTCTGAAGGGGCAGTTCTTC. Protein sequence: CASRPDWALKGQFF.

The chain joins TRBV10-3 to TRBJ2-5; D perhaps matches TRBD1 (6 bases). The CDR3 spans 13 residues. The germline V and J ends were trimmed by 4 bases and 0 bases, with 6 bases remaining between them. From germline, CDR1 is ENHRY and CDR2 SYGVKD. CDR3 nucleotide sequence: TGTGCCATCAGTGGGACAGACCAAGAGACCCAGTACTTC. Translating gives CAISGTDQETQYF.

This chain connects TRBV28 to TRBJ1-5; tentatively, D is TRBD1 (5 bases). Per germline, CDR1 MDHEN and CDR2 SYDVKM. V was shortened by 7 bases and J by 3 bases, with 13 bases between the two germline ends. The length of the CDR3 is 14 residues. The DNA for the CDR3 is TGTGCCAGCACCCTGACAGCGAACAATCAGCCCCAGCATTTT. It yields the protein CASTLTANNQPQHF.

V usage is TRBV7-2 and J usage is TRBJ2-3; TRBD1 aligns across 9 bases. CDR1 and CDR2 (germline): SGHTA, FQGNSA. The trim removed 3 bases at V and 3 bases at J, leaving 4 bases unmatched. The CDR3 length is 15 residues. CDR3 loop: CASSLDRGLTDTQYF. The CDR3 DNA reads TGTGCCAGCAGCTTGGACAGGGGTCTGACAGATACGCAGTATTTT.